The next 29 T cell receptor beta chains were all read from a single sample in a study of control samples from healthy donors and cancer patients. Libraries were prepared by immunoSEQ multiplex PCR; TCRdb keeps only in-frame clonotypes and omits some of them. This sample has 80,000 to 100,000 clones; roughly 92% occur once, and the top ten carry around 2.8%. Sequencing was carried out using blood. The receptors here all came from a human donor in good health. The donor label of this sample is uncertain.

V gene TRBV25-1 combines with J gene TRBJ1-2, with a weak D call TRBD1 (5 bases). The CDR3 is 15 residues long. Trimming cost V 2 bases and J 2 bases, with 12 bases left between them. CDR1 is MGHDK and CDR2 is SYGVNS in the germline V gene. The CDR3: CASSEAKGRNYGYTF. DNA of the CDR3: TGTGCCAGCAGTGAAGCTAAGGGACGGAACTATGGCTACACCTTC.

There are a few counts of this clone. V gene TRBV4-2 combines with J gene TRBJ2-1; D not resolved. In germline, CDR1 is LGHNA, CDR2 YNFKEQ. CDR3 length: 13 residues. V lost 0 bases and J lost 9, with 9 bases in between. CDR3 DNA: TGTGCCAGCAGCCAAGACCTCGTACTTGAGCAGTTCTTC. Amino acid sequence: CASSQDLVLEQFF.

The genes are TRBV2 and TRBJ1-2, with 8 bases lining up with TRBD1. V gave up 6 bases and J gave up 4 bases; unmatched junction bases: 16. Germline CDR1 and CDR2: SNHLY and FYNNEI. The CDR3 runs to 17 residues. CDR3 residues: CASRAIGTGKPRYGYTF. CDR3 DNA: TGTGCCAGCAGGGCCATCGGGACAGGAAAACCTCGCTATGGCTACACCTTC.

The V and J genes are TRBV12-3 or TRBV12-4 and TRBJ1-1; 8 bases line up with TRBD1. The junction had 10 bases not matched to a gene; V was cut back by 6 bases and J by 10 bases. This CDR3 has 13 amino acids. The CDR3: CASRLGTGSGAFF. As DNA, the CDR3 is TGTGCCAGCAGGCTCGGGACAGGCTCCGGAGCTTTCTTT.

This chain uses TRBV4-2 with TRBJ1-2; D might be TRBD1 (5 bases). CDR3 length: 15 residues. Trimming stripped 2 bases from V and 5 bases from J, with 15 bases between. CDR1 and CDR2 (germline): LGHNA, YNFKEQ. This CDR3 is CASSQLGTSGYGYTF. The CDR3 nucleotides are TGTGCCAGCAGCCAATTGGGGACCTCGGGTTATGGCTACACCTTC.

The rearrangement joins TRBV7-7 to TRBJ2-5; 10 nucleotides match TRBD2. Germline assignment: CDR1 SSHAT and CDR2 FNYEAQ (reference sequence). The CDR3 totals 16 residues. The ends lost 1 base at V and 4 bases at J; junction bases unmatched: 6. For the CDR3, the DNA is TGTGCCAGCAGCTTAGGTAGCGGGGGGAGCGGAGAGACCCAGTACTTC. Its protein is CASSLGSGGSGETQYF.

CDR3 region: CATSPLLFYPDCHNEQFF. Written as DNA, the CDR3 is TGTGCCACCAGTCCGCTCCTTTTCTACCCTGACTGCCACAATGAGCAGTTCTTC. The chain couples TRBV24-1 to TRBJ2-1, with unresolved D. With 6 bases removed from V and 5 bases from J, the gap between germline ends came to 25 bases. The germline gives CDR1 KGHDR, CDR2 SFDVKD. The CDR3 runs 18 residues.

The chain is built from TRBV18 and TRBJ2-5; D call uncertain. The CDR3 loop spans 15 amino acids. V was trimmed by 2 bases and J by 4 bases, leaving 14 bases between them. Germline CDR1 reads KGHSH; CDR2 reads LQKENI. The CDR3 here is CASSPERVRLETQYF. CDR3 nucleotides: TGTGCCAGCTCACCAGAGCGCGTCCGGCTAGAGACCCAGTACTTC.

The chain joins TRBV2 to TRBJ1-2, with 8 bases that match TRBD1. V lost 8 bases and J lost 6; bases outside the gene matches: 5. Germline loops: CDR1 SNHLY, CDR2 FYNNEI. CDR3 length: 12 residues. In DNA, the CDR3 is TGTGCCAGCGGGGTGACAGGGGATGGCTACACCTTC. It translates to CASGVTGDGYTF.

The rearrangement joins TRBV6-1 to TRBJ1-4; D not resolved. CDR1 and CDR2 (germline): MNHNS, SASEGT. V was clipped by 1 base and J by 0 bases, with 6 bases between them. This CDR3 comprises 15 residues. The CDR3 region is CASSEGVATNEKLFF. Here the CDR3 DNA reads TGTGCCAGCAGTGAAGGGGTTGCAACTAATGAAAAACTGTTTTTT.

The J gene is TRBJ2-5, the V gene TRBV6-5, with D perhaps TRBD1 (6 bases). The V end was cut by 4 bases, the J end by 5 bases, with 17 bases between. Germline V gives CDR1 MNHEY, CDR2 SVGAGI. The CDR3 is 15 residues long. For the CDR3, the DNA is TGTGCCAGCAGTTCCCCTTCGGTCCAGGGGGAGACCCAGTACTTC. Protein: CASSSPSVQGETQYF.

The chain carries TRBV5-1 and TRBJ1-4, with TRBD1 matching over 7 bases. V lost 5 bases, J lost 5 bases, and 12 bases stayed unmatched. Germline CDR1 and CDR2: SGHRS and YFSETQ. CDR3 size: 16 residues. In DNA form, the CDR3 reads TGCGCCAGCAGGACTCAGCCCACAGGGGTCAATGAAAAACTGTTTTTT. Its translation is CASRTQPTGVNEKLFF. The full variable domain, its missing parts supplied by reference TRBV5-1 and TRBJ1-4, is KAGVTQTPRYLIKTRGQQVTLSCSPISGHRSVSWYQQTPGQGLQFLFEYFSETQRNKGNFPGRFSGRQFSNSRSEMNVSTLELGDSALYLCASRTQPTGVNEKLFFGSGTQLSVL.

V usage is TRBV27 and J usage is TRBJ2-7, with D tentatively TRBD1 (5 bases). V lost 2 bases to trimming and J lost 3 bases, with 17 bases between them. Germline values: CDR1 MNHEY, CDR2 SMNVEV (reference sequence). This CDR3 comprises 16 residues. This CDR3 reads CASSLRVGAFNYEQYF. The CDR3 nucleotides read TGTGCCAGCAGTTTAAGGGTTGGGGCCTTCAACTACGAGCAGTACTTC.

The rearrangement uses TRBV6-2 or TRBV6-3 and TRBJ1-5; 10 bases match TRBD1. V trimming: 6 bases; J trimming: 7 bases; junction bases outside the gene matches: 6. This CDR3 spans 14 amino acids. Germline V gives CDR1 MNHEY, CDR2 SVGEGT. The chain's CDR3 is CASSQGQGFQPQHF. The CDR3 bases are TGTGCCAGCAGCCAGGGACAGGGGTTCCAGCCCCAGCATTTT.

V gene TRBV9 combines with J gene TRBJ2-3, with 10 positions matching TRBD2. V was pared by 0 bases and J by 1 base, with 2 bases of the junction left unmatched. Germline loops: CDR1 SGDLS, CDR2 YYNGEE. The CDR3 runs to 16 residues. The CDR3 is CASSVALAGGTDTQYF. CDR3 DNA: TGTGCCAGCAGCGTAGCTCTAGCGGGGGGCACAGATACGCAGTATTTT.

J is TRBJ2-3 and V is TRBV19; D is unclear. Trimming left V 5 bases short and J 6 bases short, with 12 bases between. The CDR3 runs 13 residues. The germline V gene encodes CDR1 LNHDA and CDR2 SQIVND (reference sequence). This CDR3 reads CASSLSSGDTQYF. CDR3 DNA: TGTGCCAGTAGTTTGTCCTCTGGGGATACGCAGTATTTT.

This clone was seen a handful of times. This chain links TRBV5-1 with TRBJ2-3; no clear D. In germline, CDR1 is SGHRS, CDR2 YFSETQ. Trimming cost V 2 bases and J 0 bases, with 7 bases left between them. The CDR3 spans 14 residues. DNA for the CDR3: TGCGCCAGCAGCTTTGATCATAGCACAGATACGCAGTATTTT. It yields the protein CASSFDHSTDTQYF.

The chain links TRBV2 to TRBJ2-7; 10 nucleotides line up with TRBD1. Germline loops: CDR1 SNHLY, CDR2 FYNNEI. V was clipped by 7 bases and J by 5 bases; unmatched bases: 8. CDR3 size: 14 residues. CDR3 DNA: TGTGCCAGCAAAAGCGGGACAGGGGAGGACGAGCAGTACGTC. It is translated as CASKSGTGEDEQYV.

The CDR3 region has the DNA TGTGCCAGTGGGACATTAGATTCACCCCTCCACTTT. This codes for CASGTLDSPLHF. J is TRBJ1-6 and V is TRBV2; a possible D gene is TRBD1 (6 bases). Germline CDR1 and CDR2: SNHLY and FYNNEI. This CDR3 contains 12 residues. V lost 9 bases and J 8 bases, leaving 11 bases between the germline ends.

This chain connects TRBV18 to TRBJ1-2; D not certain. CDR1 KGHSH and CDR2 LQKENI come from the germline V gene. CDR3 length: 15 residues. Trimming removed 3 bases from V and 8 bases from J, with 19 bases in between. The CDR3 reads CASSPVRVSLQGYTF. The CDR3 DNA sequence: TGTGCCAGCTCACCGGTCCGAGTCAGTCTCCAAGGCTACACCTTC.

This clone turned up a few times. The chain joins TRBV9 to TRBJ2-2; possibly TRBD2 for D (5 bases). Germline V gene sequence: CDR1 SGDLS, CDR2 YYNGEE. The CDR3 has 16 residues. Trimming shortened V by 0 bases and J by 1 base, and 10 bases separated the two germline ends. This chain's CDR3 is CASSVESAGNTGELFF. The CDR3 coding sequence is TGTGCCAGCAGCGTAGAGTCGGCGGGGAACACCGGGGAGCTGTTTTTT.

The chain combines TRBV18 with TRBJ1-5; 8 bases line up with TRBD1. This CDR3 is 15 amino acids long. J gave up 4 bases and V 3 bases, and 5 bases lay outside the gene matches. Germline-derived CDR1 and CDR2 are KGHSH and LQKENI. The CDR3 is CASSPGTGTNQPQHF. In DNA form, the CDR3 reads TGTGCCAGCTCACCCGGGACAGGCACAAATCAGCCCCAGCATTTT.

This chain connects TRBV3-1 (or the pseudogene TRBV3-2) to TRBJ2-7; 10 nucleotides line up with TRBD1. Per the germline V gene, CDR1 is LGHDT and CDR2 is YNNKEL (reference sequence). The CDR3 loop spans 14 amino acids. The ends lost 3 bases at V and 6 bases at J; junction bases unmatched: 5. The CDR3 bases are TGTGCCAGCAGCCACCGGGACAGGGGACCCGAGCAGTACTTC. It specifies CASSHRDRGPEQYF.

The chain combines TRBV11-2 with TRBJ2-7; 7 bases are a match to TRBD2. Germline CDR1 and CDR2: SGHAT and FQNNGV. V shed 3 bases and J 0 bases; nucleotides not matched to a gene: 5. This CDR3 has 15 residues. CDR3 nucleotide sequence: TGTGCCAGCAGCTTTTCTAGCGGTGCCTCCTACGAGCAGTACTTC. This sequence encodes CASSFSSGASYEQYF. Drawing the rest from reference TRBV11-2 and TRBJ2-7, the complete variable domain is EAGVAQSPRYKIIEKRQSVAFWCNPISGHATLYWYQQILGQGPKLLIQFQNNGVVDDSQLPKDRFSAERLKGVDSTLKIQPAKLEDSAVYLCASSFSSGASYEQYFGPGTRLTVT.

The chain combines TRBV3-1 (or the pseudogene TRBV3-2) with TRBJ1-1, with D tentatively TRBD1 (5 bases). The CDR3 has 14 amino acids. Trimming cost V 7 bases and J 1 base, with 13 bases left between them. Germline values: CDR1 LGHDT, CDR2 YNNKEL (reference sequence). CDR3 in amino acids: CASNLGTENTEAFF. The CDR3, as DNA: TGTGCCAGCAACCTAGGGACCGAGAACACTGAAGCTTTCTTT.

Written as DNA, the CDR3 is TGTGCCAGCAGTGATCTGGGAAACACCATATATTTT. Translated: CASSDLGNTIYF. This chain uses TRBV25-1 with TRBJ1-3, with no clear D. This CDR3 spans 12 amino acids. Trimming removed 3 bases at V and 4 bases at J, with 4 bases between. Germline V gene lookup returns CDR1 MGHDK and CDR2 SYGVNS.

The chain has TRBV19 and TRBJ1-5; D is unclear. This CDR3 comprises 15 residues. V dropped 5 bases and J dropped 4 bases, with 15 bases sitting between them. Germline CDR1 is LNHDA and CDR2 is SQIVND (reference sequence). The CDR3 sequence is CASSVRGNGNQPQHF. CDR3 coding DNA: TGTGCCAGTAGTGTCCGGGGTAACGGTAATCAGCCCCAGCATTTT.

The chain combines TRBV19 with TRBJ1-4, with unresolved D. Germline CDR1 LNHDA, CDR2 SQIVND (reference sequence). Trimming stripped 2 bases from V and 8 bases from J, with 9 bases between. The CDR3 is 13 residues long. CDR3 nucleotide sequence: TGTGCCAGTAGTATAAATCAAGGGGAAAAACTGTTTTTT. Translation gives CASSINQGEKLFF. The complete variable domain, with remaining parts taken from reference TRBV19 and TRBJ1-4, reads DGGITQSPKYLFRKEGQNVTLSCEQNLNHDAMYWYRQDPGQGLRLIYYSQIVNDFQKGDIAEGYSVSREKKESFPLTVTSAQKNPTAFYLCASSINQGEKLFFGSGTQLSVL.

The rearrangement joins TRBV3-1 (or the pseudogene TRBV3-2) to TRBJ1-2; no clear D gene. The CDR3 runs to 17 residues. Germline loops: CDR1 LGHDT, CDR2 YNNKEL (reference sequence). V was trimmed by 4 bases and J by 6 bases, leaving 24 bases between them. The CDR3 is CASSRTSNRVDLDGYTF. DNA of the CDR3: TGTGCCAGCAGCCGTACCTCAAACCGGGTCGACCTGGATGGCTACACCTTC.